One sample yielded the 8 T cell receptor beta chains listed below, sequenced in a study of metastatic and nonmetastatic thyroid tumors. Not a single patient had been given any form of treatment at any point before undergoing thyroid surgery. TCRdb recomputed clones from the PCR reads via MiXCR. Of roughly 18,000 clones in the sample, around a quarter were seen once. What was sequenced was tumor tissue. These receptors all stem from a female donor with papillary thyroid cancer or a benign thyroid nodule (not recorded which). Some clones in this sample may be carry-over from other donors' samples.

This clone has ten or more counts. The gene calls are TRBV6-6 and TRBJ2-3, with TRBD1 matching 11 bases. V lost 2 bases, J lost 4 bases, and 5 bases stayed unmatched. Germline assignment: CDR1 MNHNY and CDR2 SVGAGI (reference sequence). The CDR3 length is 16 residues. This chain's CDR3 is CASSYPPGQGADTQYF. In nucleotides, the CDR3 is TGTGCCAGCAGTTACCCCCCGGGACAGGGGGCAGATACGCAGTATTTT.

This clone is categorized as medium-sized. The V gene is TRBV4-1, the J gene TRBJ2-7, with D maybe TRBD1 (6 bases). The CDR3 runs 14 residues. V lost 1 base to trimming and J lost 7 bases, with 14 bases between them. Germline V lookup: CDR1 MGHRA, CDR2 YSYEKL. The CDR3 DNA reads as TGCGCCAGCAGCCAAGTTGGATCCACAGGGGAGCAGTACTTC. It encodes CASSQVGSTGEQYF.

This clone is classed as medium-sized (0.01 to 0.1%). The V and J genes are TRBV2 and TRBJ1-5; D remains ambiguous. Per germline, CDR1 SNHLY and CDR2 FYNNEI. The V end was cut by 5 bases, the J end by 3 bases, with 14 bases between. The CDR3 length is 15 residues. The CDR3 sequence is CASSRSGLDNQPQHF. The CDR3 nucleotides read TGTGCCAGCAGTCGTTCTGGGCTAGACAATCAGCCCCAGCATTTT.

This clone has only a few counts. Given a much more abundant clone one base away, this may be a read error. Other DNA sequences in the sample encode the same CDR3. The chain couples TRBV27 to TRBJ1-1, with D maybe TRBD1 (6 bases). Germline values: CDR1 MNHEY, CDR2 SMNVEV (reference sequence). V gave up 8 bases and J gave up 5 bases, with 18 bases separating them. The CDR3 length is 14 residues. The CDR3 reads CASWGQGANTEAFF. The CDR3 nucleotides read TGTGCCAGCTGGGGGCAAGGGGCCAATACTGAAGCTTTCTTT.

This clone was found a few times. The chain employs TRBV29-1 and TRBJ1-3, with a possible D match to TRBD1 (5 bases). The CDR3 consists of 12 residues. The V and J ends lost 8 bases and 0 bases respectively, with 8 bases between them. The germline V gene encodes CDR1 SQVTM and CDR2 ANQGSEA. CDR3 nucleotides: TGCAGCATGCAGGGCTCTGGAAACACCATATATTTT. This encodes CSMQGSGNTIYF. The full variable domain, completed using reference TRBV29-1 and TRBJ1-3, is SAVISQKPSRDICQRGTSLTIQCQVDSQVTMMFWYRQQPGQSLTLIATANQGSEATYESGFVIDKFPISRPNLTFSTLTVSNMSPEDSSIYLCSMQGSGNTIYFGEGSWLTVV.

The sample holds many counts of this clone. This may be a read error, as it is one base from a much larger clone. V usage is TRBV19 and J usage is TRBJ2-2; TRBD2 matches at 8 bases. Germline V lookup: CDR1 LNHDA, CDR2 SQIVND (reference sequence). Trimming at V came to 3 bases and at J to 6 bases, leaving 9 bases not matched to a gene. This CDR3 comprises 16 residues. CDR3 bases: TGTGCCAGTAGTATTGAAAGCGGGAGTGCCGCCGGGGAGCTGTTTTTT. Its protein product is CASSIESGSAAGELFF.

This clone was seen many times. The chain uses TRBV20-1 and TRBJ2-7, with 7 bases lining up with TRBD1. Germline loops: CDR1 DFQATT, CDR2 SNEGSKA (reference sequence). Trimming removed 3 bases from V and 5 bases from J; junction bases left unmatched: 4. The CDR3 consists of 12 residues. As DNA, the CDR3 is TGCAGTGCTAGGACAGGGCCCCACGAGCAGTACTTC. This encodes CSARTGPHEQYF.

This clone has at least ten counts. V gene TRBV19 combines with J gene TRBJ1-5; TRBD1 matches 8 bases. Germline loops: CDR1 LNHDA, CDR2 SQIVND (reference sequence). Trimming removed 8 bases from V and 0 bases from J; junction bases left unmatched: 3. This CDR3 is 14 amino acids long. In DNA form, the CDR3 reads TGTGCCAGTCGGGACAGGAATAGCAATCAGCCCCAGCATTTT. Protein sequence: CASRDRNSNQPQHF.